This T cell receptor beta chain emerged from a study of cytomegalovirus exposure and HLA in healthy donors. About the research overall: HLA-typed donors contributed 65 million to 95 million unique TCRs, which were held in an early data release.

Both 60 Vbeta primers and 13 Jbeta primers went into the PCR. Clones were read by immunoSEQ multiplex PCR, and TCRdb kept only the in-frame ones, dropping some. This repertoire shows 150,000 to 200,000 clones, just over 75% found once; its top ten account for 1.4% to 1.5%. V gave up 4 bases and J gave up 3 bases; unmatched junction bases: 4. The CDR3 is made up of 14 amino acids. Germline V gene sequence: CDR1 SEHNR, CDR2 FQNEAQ (reference sequence). The source is a young woman in good health and CMV-seropositive. The chain combines TRBV7-9 with TRBJ2-5, with TRBD2 matching 8 bases. The sample consisted of PBMCs. The CDR3 nucleotides are TGTGCCAGCAGCTCGGGGCGGGGGGAAGAGACCCAGTACTTC. It codes for CASSSGRGEETQYF.